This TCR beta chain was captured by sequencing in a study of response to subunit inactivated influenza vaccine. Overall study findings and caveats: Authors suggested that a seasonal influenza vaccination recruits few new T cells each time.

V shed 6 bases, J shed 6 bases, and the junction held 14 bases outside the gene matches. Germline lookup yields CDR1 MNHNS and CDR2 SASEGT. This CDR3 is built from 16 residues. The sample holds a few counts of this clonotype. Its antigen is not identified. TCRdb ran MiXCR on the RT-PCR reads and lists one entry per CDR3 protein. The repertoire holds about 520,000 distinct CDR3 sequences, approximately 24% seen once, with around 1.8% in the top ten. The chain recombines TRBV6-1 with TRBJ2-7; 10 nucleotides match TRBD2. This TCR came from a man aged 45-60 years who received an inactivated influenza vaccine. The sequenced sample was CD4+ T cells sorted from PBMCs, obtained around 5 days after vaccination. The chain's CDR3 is CASRSSAGGPRVEQYF. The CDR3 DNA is TGTGCCAGCAGATCTTCAGCGGGAGGGCCGCGGGTCGAGCAGTACTTC.